These T cell receptor beta chains were read from a single sample in a study of cytomegalovirus exposure and HLA in healthy donors. Measured with immunoSEQ multiplex PCR; TCRdb has only the in-frame clones, and not every one. The table lists about 140,000 clones, around 85% of them singletons. The sequencing sample was made of PBMCs. The receptors were sampled from a female donor in good health and CMV-seronegative. The CDR3 runs from the conserved cysteine through the conserved F or W. D genes are given only for firm matches. Part of the rows lack a size; the others show once, few, many or a class for expanded clones.

v_gene: TRBV6-5
abundance: -
j_gene: TRBJ2-1
d_gene: TRBD2
CDR3nt: TGTGCCAGCAGCCCCCCGGGAGGGCGGCACGATGAGCAGTTCTTC
CDR3aa: CASSPPGGRHDEQFF

v_gene: TRBV7-9
abundance: -
j_gene: TRBJ2-3
d_gene: -
CDR3nt: TGTGCCAGCAGCTTAGTTAGCGGTAGTAGCGCAGATACGCAGTATTTT
CDR3aa: CASSLVSGSSADTQYF

v_gene: TRBV4-1
abundance: few
j_gene: TRBJ1-1
d_gene: -
CDR3nt: TGCGCCAGCAGCCCAGGACACCAGAACACTGAAGCTTTCTTT
CDR3aa: CASSPGHQNTEAFF

v_gene: TRBV5-6
abundance: -
j_gene: TRBJ1-5
d_gene: TRBD1
CDR3nt: TGTGCCAGCAGTTCCGGGACAGGTCTTCAGCCCCAGCATTTT
CDR3aa: CASSSGTGLQPQHF

v_gene: TRBV28
abundance: -
j_gene: TRBJ1-1
d_gene: -
CDR3nt: TGTGCCAGCAGTCGAACAGGTATGAACACTGAAGCTTTCTTT
CDR3aa: CASSRTGMNTEAFF

v_gene: TRBV6-5
abundance: -
j_gene: TRBJ1-5
d_gene: -
CDR3nt: TGTGCCAGCAGTTACTCCAATAATCAGCCCCAGCATTTT
CDR3aa: CASSYSNNQPQHF

v_gene: TRBV7-9
abundance: -
j_gene: TRBJ2-1
d_gene: TRBD2
CDR3nt: TGTGCCAGCAGCCGGACTAGCGGGAGCCTCTACAATGAGCAGTTCTTC
CDR3aa: CASSRTSGSLYNEQFF

v_gene: TRBV6-5
abundance: -
j_gene: TRBJ1-1
d_gene: TRBD1
CDR3nt: TGTGCCAGCAGCTTGGGACAGGGCCTGAACACTGAAGCTTTCTTT
CDR3aa: CASSLGQGLNTEAFF

v_gene: TRBV5-6
abundance: -
j_gene: TRBJ1-2
d_gene: TRBD1
CDR3nt: TGTGCCAGCAGCCGGGACAGCCCAGCCTATGGCTACACCTTC
CDR3aa: CASSRDSPAYGYTF

v_gene: TRBV6-5
abundance: few
j_gene: TRBJ1-4
d_gene: -
CDR3nt: TGTGCCAGCAGATACCGGGAAAAACTGTTTTTT
CDR3aa: CASRYREKLFF

v_gene: TRBV19
abundance: -
j_gene: TRBJ2-3
d_gene: TRBD2
CDR3nt: TGTGCCAGTCGGACTAGCGGGAGGGGGGATACGCAGTATTTT
CDR3aa: CASRTSGRGDTQYF

v_gene: TRBV18
abundance: -
j_gene: TRBJ2-2
d_gene: -
CDR3nt: TGTGCCAGCTCACCACGAGACAGCCTGACCGGGGAGCTGTTTTTT
CDR3aa: CASSPRDSLTGELFF

v_gene: TRBV11-2
abundance: few
j_gene: TRBJ2-7
d_gene: -
CDR3nt: TGTGCCAGCAGCTTATACGAGTCCTACGAGCAGTACTTC
CDR3aa: CASSLYESYEQYF

v_gene: TRBV5-1
abundance: -
j_gene: TRBJ2-5
d_gene: TRBD1
CDR3nt: TGCGCCAGCGGCGGGACAGGGGGCAAGGAGACCCAGTACTTC
CDR3aa: CASGGTGGKETQYF

v_gene: TRBV6-5
abundance: -
j_gene: TRBJ1-4
d_gene: -
CDR3nt: TGTGCCAGCAGTCCCCCTGGCCATGAAAAACTGTTTTTT
CDR3aa: CASSPPGHEKLFF

v_gene: TRBV4-1
abundance: -
j_gene: TRBJ1-2
d_gene: -
CDR3nt: TGCGCCAGCAGCCAAGTCGGGGGGGAAGGGACCTTC
CDR3aa: CASSQVGGEGTF

v_gene: TRBV27
abundance: -
j_gene: TRBJ2-7
d_gene: TRBD2
CDR3nt: TGTGCCAGCAGTTGGTCTAGCGGGAGCAACCACGAGCAGTACTTC
CDR3aa: CASSWSSGSNHEQYF

v_gene: TRBV29-1
abundance: -
j_gene: TRBJ2-7
d_gene: -
CDR3nt: TGCAGCGTTGGGGGAGGGGGGACCTACGAGCAGTACTTC
CDR3aa: CSVGGGGTYEQYF

v_gene: TRBV4-2
abundance: -
j_gene: TRBJ2-3
d_gene: TRBD2
CDR3nt: TGTGCCAGCAGCCAAGATCTAGCGGGGGCCTCCACAGATACGCAGTATTTT
CDR3aa: CASSQDLAGASTDTQYF

v_gene: TRBV9
abundance: -
j_gene: TRBJ1-5
d_gene: -
CDR3nt: TGTGCCAGCAGCGTAGAACCGGAGCAGCCCCAGCATTTT
CDR3aa: CASSVEPEQPQHF

v_gene: TRBV7-2
abundance: -
j_gene: TRBJ2-7
d_gene: -
CDR3nt: TGTGCCAGCAGCTCCCGACCCACTAATGAGCAGTACTTC
CDR3aa: CASSSRPTNEQYF

v_gene: TRBV18
abundance: -
j_gene: TRBJ2-6
d_gene: TRBD1
CDR3nt: TGTGCCAGCTTGATCCGGGACAGGGCCCGGAGGGTCCTGACTTTC
CDR3aa: CASLIRDRARRVLTF

v_gene: TRBV7-2
abundance: -
j_gene: TRBJ1-1
d_gene: TRBD1
CDR3nt: TGTGCCAGCAGCAAAACAGGGGGAACTGAAGCTTTCTTT
CDR3aa: CASSKTGGTEAFF

v_gene: TRBV14
abundance: -
j_gene: TRBJ2-5
d_gene: -
CDR3nt: TGTGCCAGCAGCCAAGACGCGGCCGCCCTTCAAGAGACCCAGTACTTC
CDR3aa: CASSQDAAALQETQYF

v_gene: TRBV29-1
abundance: -
j_gene: TRBJ2-5
d_gene: -
CDR3nt: TGCAGCGTGATGTCAGGGTACCAAGAGACCCAGTACTTC
CDR3aa: CSVMSGYQETQYF

v_gene: TRBV4-1
abundance: -
j_gene: TRBJ2-3
d_gene: TRBD1
CDR3nt: TGCGCCAGCAGCTCCCGACAGGGGACAGATACGCAGTATTTT
CDR3aa: CASSSRQGTDTQYF

v_gene: TRBV28
abundance: once
j_gene: TRBJ1-5
d_gene: -
CDR3nt: TGTGCCAGCAGTTTAAGGGCCCCGGGGGAGTTCAATCAGCCCCAGCATTTT
CDR3aa: CASSLRAPGEFNQPQHF

v_gene: TRBV28
abundance: -
j_gene: TRBJ2-3
d_gene: TRBD2
CDR3nt: TGTGCCAGCAGTCCTTTTCCGGGACTAGCGGGATGGGGCACAGATACGCAGTATTTT
CDR3aa: CASSPFPGLAGWGTDTQYF

v_gene: TRBV19
abundance: -
j_gene: TRBJ2-7
d_gene: -
CDR3nt: TGTGCCAGTAGTATAGATCGGCGCCTAGCAGCCAACGAGCAGTACTTC
CDR3aa: CASSIDRRLAANEQYF

v_gene: TRBV2
abundance: -
j_gene: TRBJ2-5
d_gene: TRBD1
CDR3nt: TGTGCCAGCAGCGACGACAGGGGCCCCCAAGAGACCCAGTACTTC
CDR3aa: CASSDDRGPQETQYF

v_gene: TRBV10-3
abundance: -
j_gene: TRBJ2-7
d_gene: -
CDR3nt: TGTGCCATCAGCTATGGGGCGTCGAGTGAGGAGCAGTACTTC
CDR3aa: CAISYGASSEEQYF

v_gene: TRBV2
abundance: few
j_gene: TRBJ2-3
d_gene: -
CDR3nt: TGTGCCAGCAGTGAACAGGGGACAGATACGCAGTATTTT
CDR3aa: CASSEQGTDTQYF

v_gene: TRBV27
abundance: once
j_gene: TRBJ2-7
d_gene: -
CDR3nt: TGTGCCAGTTCCCAATTGATTAGTTCCCACGAGCAGTACTTC
CDR3aa: CASSQLISSHEQYF

v_gene: TRBV5-6
abundance: -
j_gene: TRBJ1-1
d_gene: -
CDR3nt: TGTGCCAGCAGCTTGACAAATGAAGCTTTCTTT
CDR3aa: CASSLTNEAFF

v_gene: TRBV25-1
abundance: -
j_gene: TRBJ2-7
d_gene: -
CDR3nt: TGTGCCAGCAGTTCATCTCTATTGTACTACGAGCAGTACTTC
CDR3aa: CASSSSLLYYEQYF

v_gene: TRBV5-1
abundance: -
j_gene: TRBJ2-1
d_gene: TRBD1
CDR3nt: TGCGCCAGCAGCCAGGGACAGGCCTTTGTCTCCTACAATGAGCAGTTCTTC
CDR3aa: CASSQGQAFVSYNEQFF

v_gene: TRBV5-4
abundance: -
j_gene: TRBJ1-1
d_gene: -
CDR3nt: TGTGCCAGCAGCCTCGGTGGCGGGGGGCCGAACACTGAAGCTTTCTTT
CDR3aa: CASSLGGGGPNTEAFF

v_gene: TRBV25-1
abundance: -
j_gene: TRBJ2-1
d_gene: TRBD1
CDR3nt: TGTGCCAGCAGTGCTGCCTTGGGCAGGGGGCCGAATGAGCAGTTCTTC
CDR3aa: CASSAALGRGPNEQFF

v_gene: TRBV10-2
abundance: once
j_gene: TRBJ2-3
d_gene: TRBD2
CDR3nt: TGCGCCAGCAGGCCGGGACTAGCGGGAGGATTAGATACGCAGTATTTT
CDR3aa: CASRPGLAGGLDTQYF

v_gene: TRBV5-1
abundance: -
j_gene: TRBJ1-4
d_gene: TRBD1
CDR3nt: TGCGCCAGCAGCATGGGAGGGGGCGCGGGTGAAAAACTGTTTTTT
CDR3aa: CASSMGGGAGEKLFF

v_gene: TRBV4-2
abundance: -
j_gene: TRBJ2-7
d_gene: -
CDR3nt: TGTGCCAGCAGCCAAGAGCCAGGGGACACCTACGAGCAGTACTTC
CDR3aa: CASSQEPGDTYEQYF

v_gene: TRBV29-1
abundance: -
j_gene: TRBJ2-1
d_gene: TRBD1
CDR3nt: TGCAGCGTAGAGAGGGACAGTAACAATGAGCAGTTCTTC
CDR3aa: CSVERDSNNEQFF